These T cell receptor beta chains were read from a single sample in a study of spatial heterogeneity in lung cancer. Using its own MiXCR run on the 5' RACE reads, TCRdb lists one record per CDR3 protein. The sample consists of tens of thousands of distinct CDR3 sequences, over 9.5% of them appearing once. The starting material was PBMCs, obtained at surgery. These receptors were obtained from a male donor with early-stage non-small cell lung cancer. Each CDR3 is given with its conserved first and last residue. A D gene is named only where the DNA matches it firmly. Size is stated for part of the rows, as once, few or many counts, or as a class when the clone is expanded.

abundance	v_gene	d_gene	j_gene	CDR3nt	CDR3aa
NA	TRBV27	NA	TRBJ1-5	TGTGCCAGCACCGAGCTATCACAGGGCCAGCCCCAGCATTTT	CASTELSQGQPQHF
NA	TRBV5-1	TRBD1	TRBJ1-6	TGCGCCAGCAGCCTTAGGACAGGGGATAATTCACCCCTCCACTTT	CASSLRTGDNSPLHF
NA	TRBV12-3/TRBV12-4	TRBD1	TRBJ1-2	TGTGCCAGCAGTCAATGGACAGGGCCATATGGCTACACCTTC	CASSQWTGPYGYTF
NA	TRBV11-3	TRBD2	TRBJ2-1	TGTGCCAGCAGCTTGGTCGCGGGAGTGACCCCCTACAATGAGCAGTTCTTC	CASSLVAGVTPYNEQFF
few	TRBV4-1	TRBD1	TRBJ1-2	TGCGCCAGCAGCCAAGACCCTTTGACAGGGAGGCACCGGTATGGCTACACCTTC	CASSQDPLTGRHRYGYTF
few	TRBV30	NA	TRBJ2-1	TGTGCCTGGCAGGCCCTGCACGACAATGAGCAGTTCTTC	CAWQALHDNEQFF
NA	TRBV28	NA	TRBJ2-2	TGTGCCAGCAGACCCGACAGCGGGGAGCTGTTTTTT	CASRPDSGELFF
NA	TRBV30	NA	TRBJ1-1	TGTGCCTGGAGTGTTGGGGCGAACACTGAAGCTTTCTTT	CAWSVGANTEAFF
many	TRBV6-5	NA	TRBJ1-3	TGTGCCAGCAGTTACTCGGGCAGGGCCCGTGGTGGAAACACCATATATTTT	CASSYSGRARGGNTIYF
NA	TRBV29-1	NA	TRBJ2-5	TGCAGCGTTGTCTGGGGAGCCCCAGAGACCCAGTACTTC	CSVVWGAPETQYF
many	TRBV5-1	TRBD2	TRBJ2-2	TGCGCCAGCAGCTTGGGACTAGCGGGAGCAATTACTGGGGAGCTGTTTTTT	CASSLGLAGAITGELFF
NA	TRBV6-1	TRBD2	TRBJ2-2	TGTGCCAGCACTGTGGTGGCTAGCGGGGGTGACGCCAGGGAGCTGTTTTTT	CASTVVASGGDARELFF
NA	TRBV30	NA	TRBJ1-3	TGTGCCTGGGGTGGGCATGCTGGAAACACCATATATTTT	CAWGGHAGNTIYF
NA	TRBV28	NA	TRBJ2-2	TGTGCCAGCAGTTTTCGGACAGGGAGGGCCGGGGAGCTGTTTTTT	CASSFRTGRAGELFF
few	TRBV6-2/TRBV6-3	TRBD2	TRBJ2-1	TGTGCCAGCAGTCTGGTAGCGGGGAGGAAGTTCTTC	CASSLVAGRKFF
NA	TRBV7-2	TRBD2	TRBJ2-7	TGTGCCAGCAGCCCGAGCCTAGGACTAGGGCACGAGCAGTACTTC	CASSPSLGLGHEQYF
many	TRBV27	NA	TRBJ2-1	TGTGCCAGCAGTTTGGCCCGGAGGGTTGGAGGCTACAATGAGCAGTTCTTC	CASSLARRVGGYNEQFF
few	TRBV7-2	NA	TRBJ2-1	TGTGCCAGCAGCTTAATTGTTGCAGCGTACTTGAGCTCCTACAATGAGCAGTTCTTC	CASSLIVAAYLSSYNEQFF
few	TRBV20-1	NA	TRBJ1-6	TGCAGTGCTAGAGATATAGGGTCCAGCAAAAACAGTAATTCACCCCTCCACTTT	CSARDIGSSKNSNSPLHF
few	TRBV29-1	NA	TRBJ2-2	TGCAGCGTTGATATGGCAGGGACAACCGGGGAGCTGTTTTTT	CSVDMAGTTGELFF
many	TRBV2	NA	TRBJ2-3	TGTGCCAGCAGTACCGACAGGAGTACGCAGTATTTT	CASSTDRSTQYF
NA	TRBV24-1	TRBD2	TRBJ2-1	TGTGCCACCAGTGATTTGTCGAGCGGGGGGGCCGATGAGCAGTTCTTC	CATSDLSSGGADEQFF
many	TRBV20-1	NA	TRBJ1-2	TGCAGTGCTCCGAACCCCGGAAACTATGGCTACACCTTC	CSAPNPGNYGYTF
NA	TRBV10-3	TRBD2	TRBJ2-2	TGTGCCATCAGTGAGCCGGGACTAGCGGGCGCTACCGGGGAGCTGTTTTTT	CAISEPGLAGATGELFF
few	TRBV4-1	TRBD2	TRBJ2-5	TGCGCCAGCAGCCAAGGTCGGACTAGCGGGGAGTACCAAGAGACCCAGTACTTC	CASSQGRTSGEYQETQYF
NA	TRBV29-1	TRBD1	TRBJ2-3	TGCAGCGTGCGGGACAGGGTCAGCACAGATACGCAGTATTTT	CSVRDRVSTDTQYF
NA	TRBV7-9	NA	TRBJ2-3	TGTGCCAGCAGCCCCTCCTACCGGGACAGCACAGATACGCAGTATTTT	CASSPSYRDSTDTQYF
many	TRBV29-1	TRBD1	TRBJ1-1	TGCAGCGTCGACTTGGACAGGGACACTGAAGCTTTCTTT	CSVDLDRDTEAFF
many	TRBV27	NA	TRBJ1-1	TGTGCCAGCAGTTCACACGGCAGGCATGAAGCTTTCTTT	CASSSHGRHEAFF
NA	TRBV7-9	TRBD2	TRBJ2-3	TGTGCCAGCACCGAAACCGGACTAGCGGGAGGGCGGGCAGATACGCAGTATTTT	CASTETGLAGGRADTQYF
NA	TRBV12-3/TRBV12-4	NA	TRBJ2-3	TGTGCCAGCAGTTTACGGGGGTTTAGCACAGATACGCAGTATTTT	CASSLRGFSTDTQYF
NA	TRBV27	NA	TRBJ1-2	TGTGCCAGCAGTTATCAGGGTACGGACTATGGCTACACCTTC	CASSYQGTDYGYTF